This entry concerns a single TCR beta chain. This sample is part of a study of regulatory T cells in long-lasting Graves disease. Documented time point: newly diagnosed GD, antithyroid drugs for less than 3 months. PBMC RNA was the source of the TCR library. Investigators prepared the TCR beta libraries by applying iRepertoire HTBI primers and Arm-PCR of CDR3 regions. TCRdb fed the multiplex PCR reads into MiXCR, producing one record per CDR3 protein. The repertoire consists of about 470,000 distinct CDR3 sequences, with 15% occurring once and the leading ten covering 16%. Another study also made use of these data, one on T cells in Graves' hyperthyroidism and ophthalmopathy.

Sequencing was performed on peripheral blood mononuclear cells (PBMCs), taken at new diagnosis, from a patient treated with antithyroid drugs. This TCR derives from a woman under 40 with Graves disease.

The CDR3 is CSASAGTYNEQFF. The CDR3 DNA follows: TGCAGTGCTAGTGCAGGGACCTACAATGAGCAGTTCTTC. The rearrangement links TRBV20-1 to TRBJ2-1; D possibly corresponds to TRBD1 (5 bases). The CDR3 has 13 residues. Germline V gene lookup returns CDR1 DFQATT and CDR2 SNEGSKA (reference sequence). Trimming cost V 3 bases and J 2 bases, with 8 bases left between them.